Each of the 26 T cell receptor beta chains below was sequenced from the same sample in a study of CD8 T cells in Susac syndrome. A quantity of roughly 0.5 to 1 ug RNA underwent reverse transcription using random hexamers. TCRdb re-analysed the immunoSEQ multiplex PCR reads in MiXCR, keeping a single row per CDR3 protein. There are approximately 110,000 distinct CDR3 sequences in the sample; around 97% occur only once, and 0.096% lies in the top ten. The sequencing sample was made of CD4+ T cells from PBMCs. These receptors were taken from a human donor in good health.

This chain joins TRBV30 and TRBJ1-4; D not resolved. Trimming stripped 2 bases from V and 5 bases from J, with 18 bases between. The germline CDR1 and CDR2 sequences are GTSNPN and SVGIG (reference sequence). This CDR3 spans 16 amino acids. The CDR3 loop reads CAWSSGFLVLNEKLFF. The CDR3 DNA reads as TGTGCCTGGAGTTCGGGATTTTTAGTCCTAAATGAAAAACTGTTTTTT.

The chain links TRBV7-9 to TRBJ1-5, with 7 positions matching TRBD1. Germline assignment: CDR1 SEHNR and CDR2 FQNEAQ (reference sequence). J lost 7 bases, V lost 3 bases, and 6 bases had no gene match. CDR3 length: 14 residues. This chain's CDR3 is CASSFSGGGQPQHF. CDR3 coding DNA: TGTGCCAGCAGCTTTTCAGGGGGAGGACAGCCCCAGCATTTT.

The rearrangement joins TRBV9 to TRBJ2-5; D perhaps matches TRBD2 (6 bases). Germline V CDR1 and CDR2: SGDLS, YYNGEE. The V end lost 7 bases, the J end lost 6 bases, and 16 bases lay between the germline ends. The CDR3 covers 13 residues. DNA of the CDR3: TGTGCCAGCGGAGGGGCCTCCGCTCAGACCCAGTACTTC. Residues: CASGGASAQTQYF. The complete variable domain, with remaining parts taken from reference TRBV9 and TRBJ2-5, reads DSGVTQTPKHLITATGQRVTLRCSPRSGDLSVYWYQQSLDQGLQFLIQYYNGEERAKGNILERFSAQQFPDLHSELNLSSLELGDSALYFCASGGASAQTQYFGPGTRLLVL.

This chain links TRBV27 with TRBJ2-3; D possibly corresponds to TRBD2 (6 bases). The CDR3 contains 13 residues. Germline V CDR1 and CDR2: MNHEY, SMNVEV (reference sequence). Trimming took 6 bases from V and 2 from J, leaving 9 bases between them. CDR3 DNA sequence: TGTGCCAGCAGAGGGACTTCCACAGATACGCAGTATTTT. Protein product: CASRGTSTDTQYF.

CDR3 protein: CASSLGVAGASGELFF. CDR3 DNA sequence: TGCGCCAGCAGCTTGGGGGTAGCGGGAGCCTCCGGGGAGCTGTTTTTT. The chain is built from TRBV5-1 and TRBJ2-2, with 9 bases matching TRBD2. The V gene's germline CDR1 is SGHRS and CDR2 YFSETQ. This CDR3 region has 16 residues. V trimming: 0 bases; J trimming: 6 bases; junction bases outside the gene matches: 6. Filled out from reference TRBV5-1 and TRBJ2-2, the complete variable domain reads KAGVTQTPRYLIKTRGQQVTLSCSPISGHRSVSWYQQTPGQGLQFLFEYFSETQRNKGNFPGRFSGRQFSNSRSEMNVSTLELGDSALYLCASSLGVAGASGELFFGEGSRLTVL.

J is TRBJ2-1 and V is TRBV5-1; TRBD2 matches at 10 bases. Trimming cost V 4 bases and J 6 bases; bases outside gene matches: 7. The CDR3 runs to 15 residues. Germline loops: CDR1 SGHRS, CDR2 YFSETQ. In DNA, the CDR3 is TGCGCCAGCAGCAGCGGGGGGGCGGTAGCCAATGAGCAGTTCTTC. Amino acids: CASSSGGAVANEQFF.

This sequence joins TRBV14 and TRBJ2-5; 8 positions match TRBD2. Germline assignment: CDR1 SGHDN and CDR2 FVKESK. This CDR3 region has 15 residues. With 4 bases clipped from V and 1 base from J, the junction kept 5 bases outside the gene matches. This chain's CDR3 is CASSLGLVVQETQYF. CDR3 DNA: TGTGCCAGCAGCCTGGGACTAGTTGTCCAAGAGACCCAGTACTTC. The variable domain in full, completed from reference TRBV14 and TRBJ2-5, reads EAGVTQFPSHSVIEKGQTVTLRCDPISGHDNLYWYRRVMGKEIKFLLHFVKESKQDESGMPNNRFLAERTGGTYSTLKVQPAELEDSGVYFCASSLGLVVQETQYFGPGTRLLVL.

This rearrangement joins TRBV29-1 to TRBJ1-1, with a weak D call TRBD1 (5 bases). V shed 5 bases and J shed 6 bases, with 10 bases lying between them. The CDR3 totals 11 residues. The V gene's germline CDR1 is SQVTM and CDR2 ANQGSEA. CDR3 residues: CSVRGFAEAFF. The DNA for the CDR3 is TGCAGCGTTCGGGGCTTCGCTGAAGCTTTCTTT.

V and J are TRBV12-3 or TRBV12-4 and TRBJ2-1; D is perhaps TRBD1 (5 bases). Trimming pared 7 bases from V and 5 bases from J, leaving 9 bases between. The CDR3 totals 12 residues. CDR3 sequence reads: CASKSGNNEQFF. CDR3 nucleotide sequence: TGTGCCAGCAAATCAGGGAACAATGAGCAGTTCTTC.

V and J are TRBV29-1 and TRBJ2-3, with 8 bases matching TRBD1. Germline CDR1 reads SQVTM; CDR2 reads ANQGSEA. CDR3 length equals 15 residues. Unmatched junction bases numbered 10, after V lost 6 bases and J lost 2 bases. The CDR3 DNA follows: TGCAGCGTGGCAGGGGGCGGCAGATTCACAGATACGCAGTATTTT. This gives the protein CSVAGGGRFTDTQYF.

The rearrangement uses TRBV7-9 and TRBJ2-7; D gene unclear. V was clipped by 5 bases and J by 1 base, with 12 bases between them. The CDR3 runs to 14 residues. Germline CDR1 reads SEHNR; CDR2 reads FQNEAQ (reference sequence). The CDR3 sequence: CASSPLTLSYEQYF. As DNA, the CDR3 is TGTGCCAGCAGCCCACTAACCCTATCCTACGAGCAGTACTTC.

The chain joins TRBV30 to TRBJ2-5, with TRBD1 matching over 9 bases. V trimming: 5 bases; J trimming: 5 bases; junction bases outside the gene matches: 15. Germline V CDR1 and CDR2: GTSNPN, SVGIG (reference sequence). The CDR3 runs to 16 residues. The CDR3: CAWHRGPRSGAETQYF. CDR3 coding DNA: TGTGCCTGGCACAGGGGGCCCCGGTCGGGAGCGGAGACCCAGTACTTC.

The gene calls are TRBV29-1 and TRBJ2-1, with 8 bases identical to TRBD2. V lost 3 bases and J lost 7; bases outside the gene matches: 8. Germline loops: CDR1 SQVTM, CDR2 ANQGSEA. This CDR3 comprises 14 residues. The CDR3 loop is CSVDNGGAWNEQFF. The CDR3, as DNA: TGCAGCGTTGACAACGGGGGGGCCTGGAATGAGCAGTTCTTC.

The chain has TRBV2 and TRBJ1-2; weak D call: TRBD1 (5 bases). Between the trimmed V and J ends, which lost 4 bases and 4 bases, there was a span of 10 bases. This CDR3 is built from 13 residues. Germline values: CDR1 SNHLY, CDR2 FYNNEI. The CDR3 DNA follows: TGTGCCAGCAGTGTAAGAGGGGTCTATGGCTACACCTTC. Protein: CASSVRGVYGYTF.

The chain has TRBV5-6 and TRBJ2-7; 11 bases align to TRBD1. There are 15 residues in the CDR3. Unmatched junction bases numbered 7, after V lost 4 bases and J lost 4 bases. Germline V CDR1 and CDR2: SGHDT, YYEEEE. The CDR3 sequence: CASSPGQGARYEQYF. The CDR3 DNA is TGTGCCAGCAGCCCAGGACAGGGGGCGAGGTACGAGCAGTACTTC.

The V call is TRBV12-3 or TRBV12-4, the J call TRBJ2-5, with 9 bases matching TRBD1. V lost 1 base and J lost 3; bases outside the gene matches: 6. This CDR3 has 16 amino acids. CDR3 nucleotides: TGTGCCAGCAGTTTAGGACCGGGACAGGGAGAAGAGACCCAGTACTTC. Protein product: CASSLGPGQGEETQYF.

This sequence joins TRBV12-3 or TRBV12-4 and TRBJ2-7; D is possibly TRBD2 (6 bases). Trimming stripped 8 bases from V and 5 bases from J, with 22 bases between. The CDR3 extends over 15 amino acids. The CDR3 is CASLQDGRSSDEQYF. The DNA for the CDR3 is TGTGCCAGCCTTCAAGACGGCCGCTCTAGCGACGAGCAGTACTTC.

This chain connects TRBV7-6 to TRBJ2-5; D is uncertain. The CDR3 contains 14 residues. Germline assignment: CDR1 SGHVS and CDR2 FNYEAQ. V lost 5 bases and J lost 5, with 15 bases in between. CDR3 nucleotide sequence: TGTGCCAGCAGCCCGTCCGGGCGTGTTGAGACCCAGTACTTC. Residues: CASSPSGRVETQYF. Using reference TRBV7-6 and TRBJ2-5 for the parts outside the CDR3, the full variable domain is GAGVSQSPRYKVTKRGQDVALRCDPISGHVSLYWYRQALGQGPEFLTYFNYEAQQDKSGLPNDRFSAERPEGSISTLTIQRTEQRDSAMYRCASSPSGRVETQYFGPGTRLLVL.

The gene calls are TRBV19 and TRBJ2-5; 9 bases are shared with TRBD2. Looked up from germline, CDR1 is LNHDA and CDR2 is SQIVND (reference sequence). This CDR3 has 14 amino acids. V dropped 5 bases and J dropped 4; count of bases not matched to a gene: 5. The CDR3 region is CASSSGLALETQYF. The CDR3 DNA sequence: TGTGCCAGTAGTTCGGGACTAGCCCTAGAGACCCAGTACTTC.

The chain links TRBV19 to TRBJ1-1; D gene unclear. The germline V and J ends were trimmed by 4 bases and 1 base, with 10 bases remaining between them. The germline CDR1 and CDR2 sequences are LNHDA and SQIVND (reference sequence). CDR3 length: 14 amino acids. Here the CDR3 reads CASSNPRRNTEAFF. CDR3 DNA: TGTGCCAGTAGTAATCCGAGAAGGAACACTGAAGCTTTCTTT.

The V gene is TRBV24-1, the J gene TRBJ2-5, with 8 positions matching TRBD2. With 10 bases clipped from V and 2 bases from J, the junction kept 11 bases outside the gene matches. The CDR3 extends over 15 amino acids. In germline, CDR1 is KGHDR, CDR2 SFDVKD. CDR3: CATGLGGGPQETQYF. The CDR3, as DNA: TGTGCCACGGGACTAGGCGGGGGACCGCAAGAGACCCAGTACTTC.

V is TRBV19 and J is TRBJ2-2; perhaps D is TRBD1 or TRBD2 (5 bases each). V was shortened by 1 base and J by 4 bases, with 10 bases between the two germline ends. CDR1 is LNHDA, CDR2 SQIVND, per germline (reference sequence). The CDR3 length is 15 residues. CDR3 in amino acids: CASSIGRAGTGELFF. The CDR3 DNA reads TGTGCCAGTAGTATAGGCAGGGCGGGCACCGGGGAGCTGTTTTTT. The complete variable domain, with remaining parts taken from reference TRBV19 and TRBJ2-2, reads DGGITQSPKYLFRKEGQNVTLSCEQNLNHDAMYWYRQDPGQGLRLIYYSQIVNDFQKGDIAEGYSVSREKKESFPLTVTSAQKNPTAFYLCASSIGRAGTGELFFGEGSRLTVL.

This chain connects TRBV7-6 to TRBJ1-2, with D possibly TRBD1 on 5 matching bases. CDR3 length equals 15 residues. The germline gives CDR1 SGHVS, CDR2 FNYEAQ. Between the trimmed V and J ends, which lost 4 bases and 4 bases, there was a span of 16 bases. CDR3 region: CASSSGPQSAYGYTF. In nucleotides, the CDR3 is TGTGCCAGCAGCTCGGGACCTCAAAGCGCCTATGGCTACACCTTC. Filled out from reference TRBV7-6 and TRBJ1-2, the complete variable domain reads GAGVSQSPRYKVTKRGQDVALRCDPISGHVSLYWYRQALGQGPEFLTYFNYEAQQDKSGLPNDRFSAERPEGSISTLTIQRTEQRDSAMYRCASSSGPQSAYGYTFGSGTRLTVV.

This chain uses TRBV18 with TRBJ1-4; D is possibly TRBD1 (6 bases). This CDR3 comprises 14 residues. V was clipped by 6 bases and J by 0 bases, with 8 bases between them. CDR1 and CDR2 (germline): KGHSH, LQKENI. CDR3 coding DNA: TGTGCCAGCTCGGACAGTTCAACTAATGAAAAACTGTTTTTT. Translation gives CASSDSSTNEKLFF.

The chain links TRBV28 to TRBJ1-2; D remains unclear. The CDR3 totals 15 residues. Per the germline V gene, CDR1 is MDHEN and CDR2 is SYDVKM. Trimming stripped 4 bases from V and 4 bases from J, with 16 bases between. CDR3 sequence: CASSSGTPKGYGYTF. DNA for the CDR3: TGTGCCAGCAGTTCGGGCACCCCAAAGGGCTATGGCTACACCTTC.

The chain employs TRBV19 and TRBJ2-7, with 12 bases matching TRBD2. The CDR3 spans 14 residues. Germline V gene data show CDR1 as LNHDA and CDR2 as SQIVND (reference sequence). The trim removed 9 bases at V and 6 bases at J, leaving 9 bases unmatched. CDR3 sequence (DNA): TGTGCCAGCAGACAGCTAGCGGGAGGGCTCGAGCAGTACTTC. This codes for CASRQLAGGLEQYF.